These T cell receptor beta chains were read from a single sample in a study of beta chain features in type 1 diabetes. Sequencing used immunoSEQ multiplex PCR; TCRdb keeps in-frame clones, though not all of them. The sample has about 650,000 clones, around 12% seen once. Material: naive CD4+ T cells from blood. Every receptor here comes from a man aged 30 to 45 with type 1 diabetes. The CDR3 runs from the conserved cysteine through the conserved F or W. The order of the fields is CDR3 DNA, CDR3 protein, J gene, V gene, D gene, clone size. The D gene is left open where the match is weak. Clone size is given for some rows only: seen once, a few or many times, or a class if the clone is expanded.

DNA: TGTGCCAGCAGCTTAGATCAGCCCCAGCATTTT
CDR3: CASSLDQPQHF
J: TRBJ1-5
V: TRBV7-9
D: NA
size: once

DNA: TGTGCCAGCAGCTCCTTGACAGCTAACTATGGCTACACCTTC
CDR3: CASSSLTANYGYTF
J: TRBJ1-2
V: TRBV7-2
D: NA
size: few

DNA: TGTGCCAGCAGCCCCGGACAGAACTCCTACAATGAGCAGTTCTTC
CDR3: CASSPGQNSYNEQFF
J: TRBJ2-1
V: TRBV5-5
D: NA
size: few

DNA: TGTGCCAGCAGCTTAGGCTCCCCAAATGTGGGGGAGCAGTACTTC
CDR3: CASSLGSPNVGEQYF
J: TRBJ2-7
V: TRBV7-6
D: NA
size: NA

DNA: TGTGCCAGCAGCCTAATCATGGAGACCCAGTACTTC
CDR3: CASSLIMETQYF
J: TRBJ2-5
V: TRBV7-8
D: NA
size: NA

DNA: TGCAGCGTTGACAGGGGGCGGAATGGCTACACCTTC
CDR3: CSVDRGRNGYTF
J: TRBJ1-2
V: TRBV29-1
D: TRBD1
size: few

DNA: TGTGCCAGCAGCTCCGCGGGGAGAGAGACCCAGTACTTC
CDR3: CASSSAGRETQYF
J: TRBJ2-5
V: TRBV11-1
D: NA
size: few

DNA: TGTGCCAGCAGCTCAATGACCGAACTCAACTATGGCTACACCTTC
CDR3: CASSSMTELNYGYTF
J: TRBJ1-2
V: TRBV5-6
D: NA
size: NA

DNA: TGCAGCGTTGATGCCCAGGGGGGGGAGACCCAGTACTTC
CDR3: CSVDAQGGETQYF
J: TRBJ2-5
V: TRBV29-1
D: NA
size: NA

DNA: TGTGCCAGTAGTCTGTGGGGCGGGGGCTCCTACGAGCAGTACTTC
CDR3: CASSLWGGGSYEQYF
J: TRBJ2-7
V: TRBV19
D: TRBD2
size: NA

DNA: TGTGCCAGCAAATCCGGGACGGTTAATGAAAAACTGTTTTTT
CDR3: CASKSGTVNEKLFF
J: TRBJ1-4
V: TRBV6-5
D: NA
size: NA

DNA: TGTGCCAGCAGCGTAGGGGACAGAGATACCGGGGAGCTGTTTTTT
CDR3: CASSVGDRDTGELFF
J: TRBJ2-2
V: TRBV9
D: TRBD1
size: NA

DNA: TGCGCCAGCAGCCTGAATGCCGCCCGGGACGAGCAGTACTTC
CDR3: CASSLNAARDEQYF
J: TRBJ2-7
V: TRBV5-1
D: NA
size: NA

DNA: TGTGCCAGCAGTTACCTGGCAGGGGGCACCGGGGAGCTGTTTTTT
CDR3: CASSYLAGGTGELFF
J: TRBJ2-2
V: TRBV6-5
D: TRBD1
size: few

DNA: TGTGCCAGCAGCTTACCCTTTGCAGGGACCGCTCCGAAAGGGAGCACCTTC
CDR3: CASSLPFAGTAPKGSTF
J: TRBJ1-2
V: TRBV7-2
D: NA
size: few

DNA: TGTGCCAGCAAGGGGCAGGGCAATCAGCCCCAGCATTTT
CDR3: CASKGQGNQPQHF
J: TRBJ1-5
V: TRBV25-1
D: NA
size: NA

DNA: TGTGCCAGTAGTACCCTCGGGGTGTACACTGAAGCTTTCTTT
CDR3: CASSTLGVYTEAFF
J: TRBJ1-1
V: TRBV19
D: NA
size: NA

DNA: TGTGCCAGCAGCGGGACACAGAAAGTGAACATTCAGTACTTC
CDR3: CASSGTQKVNIQYF
J: TRBJ2-4
V: TRBV4-2
D: NA
size: NA

DNA: TGTGCCAGCAGCTTAGCGGACCGACAGGGGAAAAACATTCAGTACTTC
CDR3: CASSLADRQGKNIQYF
J: TRBJ2-4
V: TRBV7-9
D: TRBD1
size: NA

DNA: TGTGCCAGCTCACCATCCGAGGTCCAGAACACTGAAGCTTTCTTT
CDR3: CASSPSEVQNTEAFF
J: TRBJ1-1
V: TRBV18
D: NA
size: NA

DNA: TGTGCCAGCAGCTTAAGGGGGACAGGGGACGACGAGCAGTACTTC
CDR3: CASSLRGTGDDEQYF
J: TRBJ2-7
V: TRBV7-9
D: TRBD1
size: few

DNA: TGTGCCAGCAGTTACCCTACACTAGCGTCCCACACCGGGGAGCTGTTTTTT
CDR3: CASSYPTLASHTGELFF
J: TRBJ2-2
V: TRBV28
D: TRBD2
size: NA

DNA: TGTGCCAGCAGTCCCCGACAGGGGAGCAATCAGCCCCAGCATTTT
CDR3: CASSPRQGSNQPQHF
J: TRBJ1-5
V: TRBV27
D: TRBD1
size: NA

DNA: TGTGCCAGCAGCATGGGCCCCCCTCAGGGAAGCCCCCAAGAGACCCAGTACTTC
CDR3: CASSMGPPQGSPQETQYF
J: TRBJ2-5
V: TRBV27
D: NA
size: NA

DNA: TGTGCCAGCAGCTTATGGGCCGGGACCTTCCACTTT
CDR3: CASSLWAGTFHF
J: TRBJ1-6
V: TRBV11-2
D: NA
size: few

DNA: TGTGCCAGCAGCTTAGCCCCACCGAGGGGGGGCCCAGATACGCAGTATTTT
CDR3: CASSLAPPRGGPDTQYF
J: TRBJ2-3
V: TRBV7-2
D: NA
size: few

DNA: TGTGCCAGCAGTCCATGGAGGACAGGGGGCGTATACAATGAGCAGTTCTTC
CDR3: CASSPWRTGGVYNEQFF
J: TRBJ2-1
V: TRBV28
D: TRBD1
size: few

DNA: TGCGCCAGCAGCTTTAGAGGAGGGGATCAGCCCCAGCATTTT
CDR3: CASSFRGGDQPQHF
J: TRBJ1-5
V: TRBV5-1
D: NA
size: NA

DNA: TGTGCCAGCAGGCTCGGACAGGACTACGAGCAGTACTTC
CDR3: CASRLGQDYEQYF
J: TRBJ2-7
V: TRBV7-9
D: TRBD1
size: NA

DNA: TGTGCCAGCAGTCCTAGCGCAGTTATTCAGAGGTCACCCCTCCACTTT
CDR3: CASSPSAVIQRSPLHF
J: TRBJ1-6
V: TRBV27
D: NA
size: few

DNA: TGCAGCGCTGGTTCGGGGGTAAATCAGCCCCAGCATTTT
CDR3: CSAGSGVNQPQHF
J: TRBJ1-5
V: TRBV29-1
D: NA
size: NA

DNA: TGTGCCAGCAGCTTAGGGGACTTGGACAGACTGTTTTTT
CDR3: CASSLGDLDRLFF
J: TRBJ1-4
V: TRBV7-6
D: NA
size: few

DNA: TGTGCCAGCAGCACAGACAGGGGGCGGGAGACCCAGTACTTC
CDR3: CASSTDRGRETQYF
J: TRBJ2-5
V: TRBV9
D: TRBD1
size: NA

DNA: TGTGCCAGCAGCTCGGACAGGGATTCTGGCTACACCTTC
CDR3: CASSSDRDSGYTF
J: TRBJ1-2
V: TRBV7-9
D: TRBD1
size: NA

DNA: TGTGCCAGCAGTTACCTCCAGGGGACAGATACGCAGTATTTT
CDR3: CASSYLQGTDTQYF
J: TRBJ2-3
V: TRBV6-6
D: NA
size: NA

DNA: TGCAGCGGGGGACAGATTGGCACTGAAGCTTTCTTT
CDR3: CSGGQIGTEAFF
J: TRBJ1-1
V: TRBV29-1
D: TRBD1
size: NA

DNA: TGCGCCAGCAGCTTGGATACAGGGTCGGACATTCTAGCCAAAAACATTCAGTACTTC
CDR3: CASSLDTGSDILAKNIQYF
J: TRBJ2-4
V: TRBV5-1
D: NA
size: few

DNA: TGTGCCAGCAGCTTGGACAGGGTCTCCTATGGCTACACCTTC
CDR3: CASSLDRVSYGYTF
J: TRBJ1-2
V: TRBV11-2
D: TRBD1
size: NA

DNA: TGTGCCATCAGTGAGTTACTAGCGGGGACCGGGGTCGATACGCAGTATTTT
CDR3: CAISELLAGTGVDTQYF
J: TRBJ2-3
V: TRBV10-3
D: TRBD2
size: NA

DNA: TGTGCCAGCAGTGGACGGGGCACAGATACGCAGTATTTT
CDR3: CASSGRGTDTQYF
J: TRBJ2-3
V: TRBV6-1
D: NA
size: NA

DNA: TGTGCCTGGAGTAAATGGGGGGGTAATGATGAAAAACTGTTTTTT
CDR3: CAWSKWGGNDEKLFF
J: TRBJ1-4
V: TRBV30
D: NA
size: NA

DNA: TGCGCCAGCAGCCAGGGTCGACAGGCATCCTCTGGAAACACCATATATTTT
CDR3: CASSQGRQASSGNTIYF
J: TRBJ1-3
V: TRBV4-3
D: NA
size: NA

DNA: TGTGCCAGCTCACCTGGGGAGGGGACCACTAGGCCCCAGCATTTT
CDR3: CASSPGEGTTRPQHF
J: TRBJ1-5
V: TRBV18
D: NA
size: NA

DNA: TGTGCCAGCAGCTTAGGGACAGGGGTTGGAAACACCATATATTTT
CDR3: CASSLGTGVGNTIYF
J: TRBJ1-3
V: TRBV7-2
D: TRBD1
size: few

DNA: TGTGCCAGTAGTTCAACAGGGGCCGGGGAGCTGTTTTTT
CDR3: CASSSTGAGELFF
J: TRBJ2-2
V: TRBV19
D: TRBD1
size: few

DNA: TGCGCCAGCAGCCTGGACAGGGGGTCCAACGTCCTGACTTTC
CDR3: CASSLDRGSNVLTF
J: TRBJ2-6
V: TRBV4-3
D: TRBD1
size: few

DNA: TGCGCCAGCAGCTCTCCGACAGGGGGCGCAAATAGGGCCAACGTCCTGACTTTC
CDR3: CASSSPTGGANRANVLTF
J: TRBJ2-6
V: TRBV5-1
D: TRBD1
size: NA

DNA: TGTGCCAGCTCACCACTGGGACAGGGTGAAAAACTGTTTTTT
CDR3: CASSPLGQGEKLFF
J: TRBJ1-4
V: TRBV18
D: TRBD1
size: NA

DNA: TGCAGCGTCCACCTCGCAGGAAGGGATAACACCGGGGAGCTGTTTTTT
CDR3: CSVHLAGRDNTGELFF
J: TRBJ2-2
V: TRBV29-1
D: NA
size: few

DNA: TGTGCCAGCAGCCCCCGGGATCGAGCCAGTGGCTACACCTTC
CDR3: CASSPRDRASGYTF
J: TRBJ1-2
V: TRBV11-3
D: NA
size: NA

DNA: TGTGCCAGCAGCCTGGTGAACGAGCGACAGGGAAACTTC
CDR3: CASSLVNERQGNF
J: TRBJ2-7
V: TRBV5-6
D: TRBD1
size: few

DNA: TGTGCCAGTAGTATAGGGTGGGCAGGGGGCACTGAGCAGTTCTTC
CDR3: CASSIGWAGGTEQFF
J: TRBJ2-1
V: TRBV19
D: TRBD1
size: NA

DNA: TGTGCCAGCAGTATTCCAGGGGGCGCCGACAGAGACTACGAGCAGTACTTC
CDR3: CASSIPGGADRDYEQYF
J: TRBJ2-7
V: TRBV25-1
D: TRBD1
size: NA

DNA: TGTGCCAGCGGGCCCGAACCCACAGGGGTGGGCGAAAAACTGTTTTTT
CDR3: CASGPEPTGVGEKLFF
J: TRBJ1-4
V: TRBV9
D: TRBD1
size: NA

DNA: TGTGCCAGCAGCCAACAATCTCTCAGGCATTCACCCCTCCACTTT
CDR3: CASSQQSLRHSPLHF
J: TRBJ1-6
V: TRBV14
D: NA
size: few

DNA: TGTGCCAGCAGCGTAGGAGGGGGCGATCAGCCCCAGCATTTT
CDR3: CASSVGGGDQPQHF
J: TRBJ1-5
V: TRBV9
D: TRBD1
size: few

DNA: TGTGCCAGCAGCTCCCAAGCTGGGACGGAGACCCAGTACTTC
CDR3: CASSSQAGTETQYF
J: TRBJ2-5
V: TRBV7-3
D: NA
size: NA

DNA: TGTGCCAGCAGCGACGCGAATGAAGAGACCCAGTACTTC
CDR3: CASSDANEETQYF
J: TRBJ2-5
V: TRBV6-5
D: NA
size: few